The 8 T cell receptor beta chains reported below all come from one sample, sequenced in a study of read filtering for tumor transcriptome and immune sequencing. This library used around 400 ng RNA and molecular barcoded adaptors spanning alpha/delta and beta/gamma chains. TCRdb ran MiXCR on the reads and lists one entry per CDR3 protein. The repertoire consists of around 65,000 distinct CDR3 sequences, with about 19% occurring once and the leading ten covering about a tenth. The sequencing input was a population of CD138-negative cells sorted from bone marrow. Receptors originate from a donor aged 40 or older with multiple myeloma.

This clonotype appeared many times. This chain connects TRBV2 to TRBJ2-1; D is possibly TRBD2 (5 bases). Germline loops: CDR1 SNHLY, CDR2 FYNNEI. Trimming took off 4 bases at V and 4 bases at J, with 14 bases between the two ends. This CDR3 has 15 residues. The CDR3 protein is CASSVERGVYNEQFF. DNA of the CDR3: TGTGCCAGCAGTGTTGAACGGGGAGTATACAATGAGCAGTTCTTC.

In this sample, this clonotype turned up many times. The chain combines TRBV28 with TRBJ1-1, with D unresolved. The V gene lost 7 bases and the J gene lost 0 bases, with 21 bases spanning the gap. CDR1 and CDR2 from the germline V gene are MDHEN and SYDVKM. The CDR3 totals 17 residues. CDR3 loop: CASKPLGWTVLNTEAFF. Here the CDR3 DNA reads TGTGCCAGCAAACCCCTGGGGTGGACGGTTTTGAACACTGAAGCTTTCTTT.

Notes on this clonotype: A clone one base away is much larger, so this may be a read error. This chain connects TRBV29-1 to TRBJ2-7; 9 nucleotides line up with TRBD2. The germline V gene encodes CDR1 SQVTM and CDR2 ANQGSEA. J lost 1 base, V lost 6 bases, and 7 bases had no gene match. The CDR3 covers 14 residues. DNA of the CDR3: TGCAGCGTAGAATCTAGCGGGGCTTCCTACGAGCAGTACTTC. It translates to CSVESSGASYEQYF.

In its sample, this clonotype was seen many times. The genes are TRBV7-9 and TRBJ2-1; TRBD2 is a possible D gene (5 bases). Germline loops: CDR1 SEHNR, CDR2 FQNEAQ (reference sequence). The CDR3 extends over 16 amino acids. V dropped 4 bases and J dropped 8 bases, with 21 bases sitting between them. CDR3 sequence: CASSSASRGSLDEQFF. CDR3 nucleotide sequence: TGTGCCAGCAGCTCCGCATCGCGAGGGTCCCTAGATGAGCAGTTCTTC.

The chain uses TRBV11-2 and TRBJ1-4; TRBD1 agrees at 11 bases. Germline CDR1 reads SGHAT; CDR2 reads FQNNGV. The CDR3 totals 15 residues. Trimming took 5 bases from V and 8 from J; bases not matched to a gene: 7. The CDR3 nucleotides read TGTGCCAGCAGCCGGACAGGGGGCGCCCCCGAAAAACTGTTTTTT. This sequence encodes CASSRTGGAPEKLFF.

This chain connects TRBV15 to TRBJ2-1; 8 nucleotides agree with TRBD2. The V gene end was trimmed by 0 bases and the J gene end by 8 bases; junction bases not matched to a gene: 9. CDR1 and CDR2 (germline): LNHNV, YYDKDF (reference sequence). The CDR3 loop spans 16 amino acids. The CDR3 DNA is TGTGCCACCAGCAGAGAGTGGCGGGAGGTGGGGGATGAGCAGTTCTTC. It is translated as CATSREWREVGDEQFF.

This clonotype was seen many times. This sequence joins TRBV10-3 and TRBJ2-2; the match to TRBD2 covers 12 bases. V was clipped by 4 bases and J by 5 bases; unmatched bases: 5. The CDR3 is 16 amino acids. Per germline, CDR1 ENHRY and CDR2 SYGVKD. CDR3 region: CAISGGLAGLTGELFF. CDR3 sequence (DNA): TGTGCCATCAGTGGTGGACTAGCGGGGCTGACCGGGGAGCTGTTTTTT.

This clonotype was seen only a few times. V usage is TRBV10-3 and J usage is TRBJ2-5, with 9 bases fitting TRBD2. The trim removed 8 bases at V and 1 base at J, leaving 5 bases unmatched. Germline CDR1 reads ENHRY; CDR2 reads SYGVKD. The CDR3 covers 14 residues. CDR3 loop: CAIGASGAQETQYF. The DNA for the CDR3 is TGTGCCATCGGGGCTAGCGGGGCCCAAGAGACCCAGTACTTC.